The 10 T cell receptor beta chains reported below all come from one sample, sequenced in a study of cytotoxic CD8 clonotypes in ibrutinib-treated CLL. Repertoires were generated with immunoSEQ multiplex PCR, while TCRdb's copy carries only in-frame clones and drops some. The profile shows approximately 45,000 clones, about 69% of them singletons. The material was PBMCs, obtained after 24 months of ibrutinib treatment. The receptors derive from a human donor with chronic lymphocytic leukemia.

The chain employs TRBV5-1 and TRBJ2-2; TRBD2 aligns across 9 bases. The V gene end was trimmed by 5 bases and the J gene end by 7 bases; junction bases not matched to a gene: 18. This CDR3 region has 18 residues. In germline, CDR1 is SGHRS, CDR2 YFSETQ. The CDR3 region is CASSFGGASGAFGGELFF. For the CDR3, the DNA is TGCGCCAGCAGTTTTGGAGGAGCTAGCGGGGCCTTTGGCGGGGAGCTGTTTTTT.

This clone has a single count. The rearrangement uses TRBV15 and TRBJ1-2; D possibly corresponds to TRBD1 (5 bases). This CDR3 has 12 amino acids. Germline V CDR1 and CDR2: LNHNV, YYDKDF (reference sequence). Trimming left V 0 bases short and J 7 bases short, with 6 bases between. CDR3 in DNA: TGTGCCACCAGCAGAGAAGGGGTTGGCTACACCTTC. This gives the protein CATSREGVGYTF.

This chain uses TRBV4-1 with TRBJ1-3; unclear D gene. V was pared by 0 bases and J by 0 bases, with 6 bases between. The CDR3 length is 15 residues. The germline V gene has CDR1 MGHRA and CDR2 YSYEKL. The CDR3 DNA reads TGCGCCAGCAGCCAAGAGGGGAGCTCTGGAAACACCATATATTTT. It translates to CASSQEGSSGNTIYF.

This CDR3 reads CACGVNTGELFF. CDR3 bases: TGTGCCTGTGGCGTAAACACCGGGGAGCTGTTTTTT. The chain joins TRBV30 to TRBJ2-2; D gene unclear. The CDR3 length is 12 residues. Germline V CDR1 and CDR2: GTSNPN, SVGIG (reference sequence). V was clipped by 6 bases and J by 2 bases, with 7 bases between them.

This clone occurred many times. The V call is TRBV29-1, the J call TRBJ2-7; the D is unclear. Trimming pared 5 bases from V and 7 bases from J, leaving 12 bases between. CDR3 length: 11 amino acids. Germline V gene data show CDR1 as SQVTM and CDR2 as ANQGSEA. CDR3: CSVLQPGEQYF. The CDR3, as DNA: TGCAGCGTTCTACAACCTGGAGAGCAGTACTTC.

This clone was seen once. This sequence joins TRBV21-1 and TRBJ1-2; whether TRBD1, the table's D call, matches the DNA was not checked. TRBV21-1 is given as a pseudogene. The CDR3 spans 16 residues. The chain's CDR3 is CASSKGTGSGGGGYTF. The DNA for the CDR3 is TGTGCCAGCAGCAAGGGGACAGGATCCGGAGGGGGTGGCTACACCTTC.

This chain links TRBV6-1 with TRBJ1-2, with D uncertain. Germline V gives CDR1 MNHNS, CDR2 SASEGT. V was cut by 7 bases and J by 4 bases, with 7 bases left in between. There are 11 residues in the CDR3. The CDR3 DNA is TGTGCCAGCATGTTAGGCTATGGCTACACCTTC. Protein: CASMLGYGYTF.

The chain couples TRBV6-1 to TRBJ1-2, with D perhaps TRBD1 (5 bases). This CDR3 is 15 amino acids long. Germline-derived CDR1 and CDR2 are MNHNS and SASEGT. V lost 2 bases to trimming and J lost 4 bases, with 14 bases between them. The CDR3 nucleotides read TGTGCCAGCAGTGAACTAGGCAGGGTCTTCTATGGCTACACCTTC. This codes for CASSELGRVFYGYTF.

The V and J genes are TRBV5-6 and TRBJ2-2; 10 bases fit TRBD2. This CDR3 region has 16 residues. The V gene's germline CDR1 is SGHDT and CDR2 YYEEEE. V dropped 2 bases and J dropped 5; count of bases not matched to a gene: 6. CDR3 nucleotides: TGTGCCAGCAGCTTCGTCCTAGCGGGAGCTACCGGGGAGCTGTTTTTT. Amino acid sequence: CASSFVLAGATGELFF.

This clone was seen just once. The chain is built from TRBV7-9 and TRBJ1-1; maybe TRBD1 (6 bases). V was pared by 5 bases and J by 4 bases, with 23 bases between. Per the germline V gene, CDR1 is SEHNR and CDR2 is FQNEAQ (reference sequence). The CDR3 loop spans 17 amino acids. The CDR3 protein is CASSVTTGPLLVTEAFF. As DNA, the CDR3 is TGTGCCAGCAGCGTAACCACAGGGCCGTTACTTGTCACTGAAGCTTTCTTT.